Listed below are T cell receptor beta chains from one sample, sequenced in a study of T cells in Graves' hyperthyroidism and ophthalmopathy. TCRdb re-derived calls from the multiplex PCR reads in MiXCR, one entry per CDR3 protein. Of about 480,000 distinct CDR3 sequences listed, 14% are singletons. The sequencing input was blood. Receptors were obtained from a woman aged 18-30 years with Graves' hyperthyroidism. Each CDR3 is given with its conserved first and last residue. D genes are given only for firm matches. The size field is filled for only some rows; it gives once, few, many or a size class.

D gene: TRBD1
V gene: TRBV11-1
clone size: many
J gene: TRBJ1-5
CDR3 length: 14
CDR3 protein: CASSPNRGGQPQHF
CDR3 DNA: TGTGCCAGCAGCCCAAACAGGGGTGGGCAGCCCCAGCATTTT

D gene: TRBD1
V gene: TRBV7-2
clone size: many
J gene: TRBJ2-5
CDR3 length: 15
CDR3 protein: CASSQMGQAQETQYF
CDR3 DNA: TGTGCCAGCAGCCAAATGGGACAGGCCCAAGAGACCCAGTACTTC

D gene: .
V gene: TRBV7-3
clone size: few
J gene: TRBJ2-2
CDR3 length: 15
CDR3 protein: CASSAQGRGTGELFF
CDR3 DNA: TGTGCCAGCAGCGCGCAGGGGCGAGGGACCGGGGAGCTGTTTTTT

D gene: .
V gene: TRBV19
clone size: .
J gene: TRBJ2-1
CDR3 length: 15
CDR3 protein: CASSDRPNARDEQFF
CDR3 DNA: TGTGCCAGTAGTGATCGACCGAATGCAAGGGATGAGCAGTTCTTC

D gene: .
V gene: TRBV6-1
clone size: many
J gene: TRBJ2-7
CDR3 length: 13
CDR3 protein: CASRSGLSYEQYF
CDR3 DNA: TGTGCCAGCAGATCGGGACTTTCCTACGAGCAGTACTTC

D gene: TRBD2
V gene: TRBV28
clone size: many
J gene: TRBJ2-3
CDR3 length: 16
CDR3 protein: CASSPQTSGRTDTQYF
CDR3 DNA: TGTGCCAGCAGTCCGCAGACTAGCGGGAGGACAGATACGCAGTATTTT

D gene: TRBD1
V gene: TRBV12-3/TRBV12-4
clone size: many
J gene: TRBJ1-1
CDR3 length: 14
CDR3 protein: CASSSTGGLSEAFF
CDR3 DNA: TGTGCCAGCAGTTCCACAGGGGGCTTAAGTGAAGCTTTCTTT

D gene: TRBD2
V gene: TRBV5-1
clone size: many
J gene: TRBJ2-1
CDR3 length: 15
CDR3 protein: CASRPTSGAYNEQFF
CDR3 DNA: TGCGCCAGCAGGCCGACTAGCGGGGCCTACAATGAGCAGTTCTTC

D gene: .
V gene: TRBV5-1
clone size: many
J gene: TRBJ1-2
CDR3 length: 15
CDR3 protein: CASSLGQGHEYGYTF
CDR3 DNA: TGCGCCAGCAGCTTGGGCCAGGGACACGAGTATGGCTACACCTTC

D gene: .
V gene: TRBV29-1
clone size: .
J gene: TRBJ1-1
CDR3 length: 15
CDR3 protein: CSVESLDPQNTEAFF
CDR3 DNA: TGCAGCGTTGAGTCTCTTGACCCCCAGAACACTGAAGCTTTCTTT

D gene: TRBD1
V gene: TRBV24-1
clone size: many
J gene: TRBJ2-5
CDR3 length: 16
CDR3 protein: CATSDWYGTGQETQYF
CDR3 DNA: TGTGCCACCAGTGATTGGTATGGGACAGGTCAAGAGACCCAGTACTTC

D gene: TRBD2
V gene: TRBV19
clone size: many
J gene: TRBJ2-7
CDR3 length: 18
CDR3 protein: CASSIGLAGGLFADEQYF
CDR3 DNA: TGTGCCAGTAGTATAGGCCTAGCGGGAGGGTTGTTCGCCGACGAGCAGTACTTC

D gene: .
V gene: TRBV6-2/TRBV6-3
clone size: .
J gene: TRBJ2-5
CDR3 length: 16
CDR3 protein: CASSYGAFAFQETQYF
CDR3 DNA: TGTGCCAGCAGTTACGGGGCCTTTGCCTTCCAAGAGACCCAGTACTTC

D gene: TRBD1
V gene: TRBV7-3
clone size: many
J gene: TRBJ2-5
CDR3 length: 15
CDR3 protein: CASSLRQGSQETQYF
CDR3 DNA: TGTGCCAGCAGCTTAAGACAGGGGAGCCAAGAGACCCAGTACTTC

D gene: .
V gene: TRBV27
clone size: many
J gene: TRBJ2-7
CDR3 length: 15
CDR3 protein: CASSLIEAGKYEQYF
CDR3 DNA: TGTGCCAGCAGTTTAATCGAGGCAGGGAAATACGAGCAGTACTTC

D gene: TRBD1
V gene: TRBV4-1
clone size: .
J gene: TRBJ1-4
CDR3 length: 16
CDR3 protein: CASSPDPGQGDEKLFF
CDR3 DNA: TGCGCCAGCAGCCCGGACCCGGGACAGGGTGATGAAAAACTGTTTTTT

D gene: .
V gene: TRBV20-1
clone size: few
J gene: TRBJ1-6
CDR3 length: 13
CDR3 protein: CSAPRSRDSPLHF
CDR3 DNA: TGCAGTGCCCCTCGGTCCCGGGATTCACCCCTCCACTTT

D gene: TRBD1
V gene: TRBV6-1
clone size: .
J gene: TRBJ2-4
CDR3 length: 16
CDR3 protein: CASSDTTGTGRNIQYF
CDR3 DNA: TGTGCCAGCAGTGACACCACCGGGACAGGGAGAAACATTCAGTACTTC

D gene: .
V gene: TRBV18
clone size: .
J gene: TRBJ1-5
CDR3 length: 14
CDR3 protein: CASSPLQGNQPQHF
CDR3 DNA: TGTGCCAGCTCACCCCTACAGGGAAATCAGCCCCAGCATTTT

D gene: .
V gene: TRBV25-1
clone size: few
J gene: TRBJ2-1
CDR3 length: 15
CDR3 protein: CASSASDRSYNEQFF
CDR3 DNA: TGTGCCAGCAGTGCATCCGACAGGTCCTACAATGAGCAGTTCTTC

D gene: .
V gene: TRBV12-3/TRBV12-4
clone size: many
J gene: TRBJ2-1
CDR3 length: 11
CDR3 protein: CASGKRVEQFF
CDR3 DNA: TGTGCCAGCGGCAAGAGGGTTGAGCAGTTCTTC

D gene: TRBD2
V gene: TRBV28
clone size: many
J gene: TRBJ2-3
CDR3 length: 15
CDR3 protein: CASSPTSGKTDTQYF
CDR3 DNA: TGTGCCAGCAGTCCCACTAGCGGGAAAACAGATACGCAGTATTTT

D gene: .
V gene: TRBV10-3
clone size: .
J gene: TRBJ1-2
CDR3 length: 15
CDR3 protein: CAISDVPREIGGYTF
CDR3 DNA: TGTGCCATCAGTGACGTACCCCGGGAGATTGGGGGCTACACCTTC

D gene: TRBD1
V gene: TRBV12-3/TRBV12-4
clone size: many
J gene: TRBJ2-5
CDR3 length: 14
CDR3 protein: CASSFDRAQETQYF
CDR3 DNA: TGTGCCAGCAGTTTCGACAGGGCCCAAGAGACCCAGTACTTC

D gene: .
V gene: TRBV11-2
clone size: many
J gene: TRBJ2-5
CDR3 length: 16
CDR3 protein: CASRPPGHQLSETQYF
CDR3 DNA: TGTGCCAGCAGGCCGCCGGGACATCAATTATCAGAGACCCAGTACTTC

D gene: TRBD2
V gene: TRBV3-1
clone size: many
J gene: TRBJ2-2
CDR3 length: 15
CDR3 protein: CASSRLAGGAGELFF
CDR3 DNA: TGTGCCAGCAGCCGCCTAGCGGGAGGCGCCGGGGAGCTGTTTTTT

D gene: TRBD2
V gene: TRBV2
clone size: .
J gene: TRBJ2-1
CDR3 length: 16
CDR3 protein: CASSETSGNAYNEQFF
CDR3 DNA: TGTGCCAGCAGTGAGACTAGCGGGAACGCCTACAATGAGCAGTTCTTC

D gene: .
V gene: TRBV4-1
clone size: once
J gene: TRBJ2-3
CDR3 length: 17
CDR3 protein: CASSQEPTATGTDTQYF
CDR3 DNA: TGCGCCAGCAGCCAAGAACCCACAGCGACCGGCACAGATACGCAGTATTTT

D gene: TRBD1
V gene: TRBV10-1
clone size: .
J gene: TRBJ2-3
CDR3 length: 14
CDR3 protein: CATNPGQDTDTQYF
CDR3 DNA: TGCGCCACCAACCCGGGACAGGACACAGATACGCAGTATTTT

D gene: .
V gene: TRBV5-8
clone size: .
J gene: TRBJ1-5
CDR3 length: 12
CDR3 protein: CASSRRHQPQHF
CDR3 DNA: TGTGCCAGCAGTCGGAGACATCAGCCCCAGCATTTT

D gene: TRBD2
V gene: TRBV12-3/TRBV12-4
clone size: many
J gene: TRBJ2-5
CDR3 length: 14
CDR3 protein: CASTTSGTQETQYF
CDR3 DNA: TGTGCCAGCACGACTAGCGGAACACAAGAGACCCAGTACTTC

D gene: TRBD1
V gene: TRBV11-2
clone size: many
J gene: TRBJ1-5
CDR3 length: 14
CDR3 protein: CASSRDRGNQPQHF
CDR3 DNA: TGTGCCAGCAGCCGGGACAGGGGCAATCAGCCCCAGCATTTT

D gene: .
V gene: TRBV27
clone size: many
J gene: TRBJ2-3
CDR3 length: 12
CDR3 protein: CASRAGIDTQYF
CDR3 DNA: TGTGCCAGCAGGGCAGGGATAGATACGCAGTATTTT

D gene: TRBD2
V gene: TRBV12-3/TRBV12-4
clone size: many
J gene: TRBJ2-1
CDR3 length: 21
CDR3 protein: CASRLTPGLAGGGLGYNEQFF
CDR3 DNA: TGTGCCAGCAGACTAACTCCGGGACTAGCGGGAGGGGGGTTAGGATACAATGAGCAGTTCTTC

D gene: .
V gene: TRBV20-1
clone size: many
J gene: TRBJ2-2
CDR3 length: 13
CDR3 protein: CSAPVGPTGELFF
CDR3 DNA: TGCAGTGCTCCCGTTGGACCAACCGGGGAGCTGTTTTTT

D gene: TRBD2
V gene: TRBV7-6
clone size: many
J gene: TRBJ2-1
CDR3 length: 16
CDR3 protein: CASSFAGASGTNEQFF
CDR3 DNA: TGTGCCAGCAGCTTCGCCGGTGCTAGCGGGACGAATGAGCAGTTCTTC

D gene: .
V gene: TRBV12-5
clone size: many
J gene: TRBJ2-5
CDR3 length: 14
CDR3 protein: CASANSPTGETQYF
CDR3 DNA: TGTGCTAGTGCCAACTCTCCGACAGGCGAGACCCAGTACTTC

D gene: TRBD1
V gene: TRBV9
clone size: many
J gene: TRBJ1-2
CDR3 length: 13
CDR3 protein: CASSDGTGYGYTF
CDR3 DNA: TGTGCCAGCAGCGACGGGACAGGCTATGGCTACACCTTC

D gene: .
V gene: TRBV12-3/TRBV12-4
clone size: many
J gene: TRBJ1-1
CDR3 length: 13
CDR3 protein: CASSFGEWSEAFF
CDR3 DNA: TGTGCCAGCAGTTTTGGGGAGTGGAGTGAAGCTTTCTTT

D gene: .
V gene: TRBV18
clone size: .
J gene: TRBJ2-3
CDR3 length: 15
CDR3 protein: CASSPYPRGPDTQYF
CDR3 DNA: TGTGCCAGCTCACCCTATCCTAGGGGTCCAGATACGCAGTATTTT

D gene: .
V gene: TRBV6-5
clone size: many
J gene: TRBJ2-6
CDR3 length: 21
CDR3 protein: CASSYSPNSPGTYSGANVLTF
CDR3 DNA: TGTGCCAGCAGTTACTCGCCTAACTCCCCCGGGACGTACTCTGGGGCCAACGTCCTGACTTTC

D gene: .
V gene: TRBV3-1
clone size: few
J gene: TRBJ2-7
CDR3 length: 15
CDR3 protein: CASSLRATRPYEQYF
CDR3 DNA: TGTGCCAGCAGCCTCAGGGCTACAAGGCCCTACGAGCAGTACTTC

D gene: .
V gene: TRBV2
clone size: many
J gene: TRBJ1-5
CDR3 length: 15
CDR3 protein: CASRRVKLSNQPQHF
CDR3 DNA: TGTGCCAGCAGGAGGGTCAAACTCAGCAATCAGCCCCAGCATTTT

D gene: .
V gene: TRBV15
clone size: many
J gene: TRBJ1-3
CDR3 length: 14
CDR3 protein: CATSRAGTGNTIYF
CDR3 DNA: TGTGCCACCAGCAGAGCCGGGACGGGGAACACCATATATTTT

D gene: .
V gene: TRBV12-3/TRBV12-4
clone size: many
J gene: TRBJ2-6
CDR3 length: 15
CDR3 protein: CASSLELSGANVLTF
CDR3 DNA: TGTGCCAGCAGTTTAGAGCTCTCTGGGGCCAACGTCCTGACTTTC

D gene: .
V gene: TRBV15
clone size: .
J gene: TRBJ1-2
CDR3 length: 16
CDR3 protein: CATSRDGLRGAYGYTF
CDR3 DNA: TGTGCCACCAGCAGAGATGGATTGAGGGGGGCCTATGGCTACACCTTC

D gene: .
V gene: TRBV30
clone size: many
J gene: TRBJ1-6
CDR3 length: 12
CDR3 protein: CAWTTWASPLHF
CDR3 DNA: TGTGCCTGGACCACTTGGGCCTCACCCCTCCACTTT

D gene: .
V gene: TRBV4-1
clone size: .
J gene: TRBJ2-1
CDR3 length: 15
CDR3 protein: CASRGLVRVSSEQFF
CDR3 DNA: TGCGCCAGCAGGGGTCTAGTGAGGGTTTCCAGTGAGCAGTTCTTC

D gene: .
V gene: TRBV5-1
clone size: few
J gene: TRBJ2-2
CDR3 length: 16
CDR3 protein: CASSNTGTVSTGELFF
CDR3 DNA: TGCGCCAGCAGCAACACCGGGACGGTGAGCACCGGGGAGCTGTTTTTT

D gene: TRBD2
V gene: TRBV30
clone size: few
J gene: TRBJ2-7
CDR3 length: 13
CDR3 protein: CAWRTSGTYEQYF
CDR3 DNA: TGTGCCTGGAGGACTAGCGGGACCTACGAGCAGTACTTC

D gene: TRBD1
V gene: TRBV7-6
clone size: once
J gene: TRBJ1-3
CDR3 length: 15
CDR3 protein: CASSFGQGAGNTIYF
CDR3 DNA: TGTGCCAGCAGCTTTGGACAGGGGGCTGGAAACACCATATATTTT